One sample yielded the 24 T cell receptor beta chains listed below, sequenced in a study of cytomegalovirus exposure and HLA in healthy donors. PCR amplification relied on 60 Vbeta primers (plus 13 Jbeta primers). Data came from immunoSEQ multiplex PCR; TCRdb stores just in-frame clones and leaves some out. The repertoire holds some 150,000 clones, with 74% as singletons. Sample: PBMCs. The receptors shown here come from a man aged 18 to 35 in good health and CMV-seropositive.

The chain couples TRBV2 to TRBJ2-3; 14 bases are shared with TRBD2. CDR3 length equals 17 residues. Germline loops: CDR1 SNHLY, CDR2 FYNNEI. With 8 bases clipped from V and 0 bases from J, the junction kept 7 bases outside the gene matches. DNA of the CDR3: TGTGCCAGCGGCGGGACTAGCGGGGGTACCAGCACAGATACGCAGTATTTT. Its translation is CASGGTSGGTSTDTQYF.

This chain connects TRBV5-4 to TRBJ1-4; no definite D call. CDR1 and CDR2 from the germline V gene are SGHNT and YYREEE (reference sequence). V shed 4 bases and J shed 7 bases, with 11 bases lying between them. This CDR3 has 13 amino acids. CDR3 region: CASSQKAGEKLFF. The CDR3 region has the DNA TGTGCCAGCAGCCAGAAAGCAGGTGAAAAACTGTTTTTT.

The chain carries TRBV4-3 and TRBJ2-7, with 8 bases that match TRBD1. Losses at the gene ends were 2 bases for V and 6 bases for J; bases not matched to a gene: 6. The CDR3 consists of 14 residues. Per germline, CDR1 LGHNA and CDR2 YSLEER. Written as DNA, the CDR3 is TGCGCCAGCAGCCAACGGACAGGGATCGGCGAGCAGTACTTC. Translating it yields CASSQRTGIGEQYF.

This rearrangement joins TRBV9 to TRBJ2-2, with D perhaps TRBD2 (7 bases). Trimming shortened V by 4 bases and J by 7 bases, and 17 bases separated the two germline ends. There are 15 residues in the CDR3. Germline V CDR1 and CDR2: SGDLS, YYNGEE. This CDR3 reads CASSKIGGRSGELFF. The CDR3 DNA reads TGTGCCAGCAGCAAGATCGGGGGGCGAAGCGGGGAGCTGTTTTTT.

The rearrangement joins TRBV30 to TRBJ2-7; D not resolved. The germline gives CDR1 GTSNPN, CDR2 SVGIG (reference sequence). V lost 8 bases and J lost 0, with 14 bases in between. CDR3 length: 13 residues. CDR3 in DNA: TGTGCCGTAGAGGCCCAAAACTCCTACGAGCAGTACTTC. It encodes CAVEAQNSYEQYF.

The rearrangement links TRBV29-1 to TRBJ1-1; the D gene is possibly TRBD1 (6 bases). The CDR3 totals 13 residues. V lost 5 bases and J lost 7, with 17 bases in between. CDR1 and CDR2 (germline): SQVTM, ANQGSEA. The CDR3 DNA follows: TGCAGCGTTCTGAGACAGGCGGGTAGTGAAGCTTTCTTT. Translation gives CSVLRQAGSEAFF.

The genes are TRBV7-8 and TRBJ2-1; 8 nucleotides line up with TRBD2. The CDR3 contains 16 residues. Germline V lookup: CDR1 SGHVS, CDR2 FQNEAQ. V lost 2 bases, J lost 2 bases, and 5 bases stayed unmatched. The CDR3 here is CASSLPSGGPYNEQFF. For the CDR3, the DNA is TGTGCCAGCAGCTTACCGTCGGGAGGGCCCTACAATGAGCAGTTCTTC.

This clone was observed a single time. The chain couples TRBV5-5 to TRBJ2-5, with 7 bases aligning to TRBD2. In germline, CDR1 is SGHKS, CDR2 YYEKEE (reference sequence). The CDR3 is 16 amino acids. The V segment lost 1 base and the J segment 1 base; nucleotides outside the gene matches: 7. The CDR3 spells CASSLLAGGTQETQYF. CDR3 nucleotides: TGTGCCAGCAGCTTGTTGGCCGGGGGGACCCAAGAGACCCAGTACTTC.

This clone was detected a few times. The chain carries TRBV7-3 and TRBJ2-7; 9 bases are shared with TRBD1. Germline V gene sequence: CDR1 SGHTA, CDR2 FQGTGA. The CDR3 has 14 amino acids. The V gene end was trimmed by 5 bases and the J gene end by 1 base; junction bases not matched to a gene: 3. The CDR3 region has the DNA TGTGCCAGCAGCGAACAGGGGGCGTCCTACGAGCAGTACTTC. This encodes CASSEQGASYEQYF.

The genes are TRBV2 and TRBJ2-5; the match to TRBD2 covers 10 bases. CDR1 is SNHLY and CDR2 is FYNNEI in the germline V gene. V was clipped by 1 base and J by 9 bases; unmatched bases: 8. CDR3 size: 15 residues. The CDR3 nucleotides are TGTGCCAGCAGTGAAGTTAGCGGGAGGACCTCAGCCCAGTACTTC. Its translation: CASSEVSGRTSAQYF.

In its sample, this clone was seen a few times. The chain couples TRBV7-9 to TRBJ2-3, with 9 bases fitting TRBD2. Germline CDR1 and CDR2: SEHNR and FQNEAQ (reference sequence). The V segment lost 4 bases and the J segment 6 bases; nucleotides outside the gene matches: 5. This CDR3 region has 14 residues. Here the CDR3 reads CASSWGLARDTQYF. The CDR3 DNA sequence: TGTGCCAGCAGCTGGGGACTAGCTCGGGATACGCAGTATTTT. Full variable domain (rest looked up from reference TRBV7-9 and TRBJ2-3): DTGVSQNPRHKITKRGQNVTFRCDPISEHNRLYWYRQTLGQGPEFLTYFQNEAQLEKSRLLSDRFSAERPKGSFSTLEIQRTEQGDSAMYLCASSWGLARDTQYFGPGTRLTVL.

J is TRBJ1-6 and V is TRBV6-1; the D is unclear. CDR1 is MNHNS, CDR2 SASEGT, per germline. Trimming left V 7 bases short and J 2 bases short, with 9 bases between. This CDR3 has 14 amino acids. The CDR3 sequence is CASNGSPYNSPLHF. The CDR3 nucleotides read TGTGCCAGCAATGGCAGTCCCTATAATTCACCCCTCCACTTT.

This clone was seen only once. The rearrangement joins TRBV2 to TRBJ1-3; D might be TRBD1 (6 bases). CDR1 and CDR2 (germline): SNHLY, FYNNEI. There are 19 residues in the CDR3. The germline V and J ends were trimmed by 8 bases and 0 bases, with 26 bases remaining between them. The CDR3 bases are TGTGCCAGCTCCCGAGCCCCTCCGATAACAGGGCTCTCTGGAAACACCATATATTTT. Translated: CASSRAPPITGLSGNTIYF.

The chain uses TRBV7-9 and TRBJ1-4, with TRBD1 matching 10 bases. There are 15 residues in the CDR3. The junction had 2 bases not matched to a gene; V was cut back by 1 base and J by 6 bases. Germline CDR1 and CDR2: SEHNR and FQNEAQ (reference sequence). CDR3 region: CASSLGDRGDEKLFF. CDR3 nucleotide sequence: TGTGCCAGCAGCTTAGGGGACAGGGGTGATGAAAAACTGTTTTTT.

CDR3: CASSLQGREYGYTF. DNA of the CDR3: TGTGCCAGCTCGCTCCAGGGTCGGGAGTATGGCTACACCTTC. The chain has TRBV18 and TRBJ1-2, with D perhaps matching TRBD1 (5 bases). Germline loops: CDR1 KGHSH, CDR2 LQKENI. Trimming removed 6 bases at V and 5 bases at J, with 16 bases between. The CDR3 consists of 14 residues.

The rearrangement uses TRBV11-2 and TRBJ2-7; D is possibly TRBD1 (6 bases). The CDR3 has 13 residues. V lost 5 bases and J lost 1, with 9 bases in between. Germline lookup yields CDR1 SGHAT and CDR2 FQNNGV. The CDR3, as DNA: TGTGCCAGCAGCCGGACAGATTCCTACGAGCAGTACTTC. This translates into CASSRTDSYEQYF.

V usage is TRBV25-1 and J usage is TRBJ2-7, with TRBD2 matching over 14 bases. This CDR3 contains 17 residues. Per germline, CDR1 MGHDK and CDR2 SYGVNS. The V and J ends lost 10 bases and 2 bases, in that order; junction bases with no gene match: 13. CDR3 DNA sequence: TGTGCCACTGGACACAAAAGACTAGCGGGGGGGACCTACGAGCAGTACTTC. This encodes CATGHKRLAGGTYEQYF.

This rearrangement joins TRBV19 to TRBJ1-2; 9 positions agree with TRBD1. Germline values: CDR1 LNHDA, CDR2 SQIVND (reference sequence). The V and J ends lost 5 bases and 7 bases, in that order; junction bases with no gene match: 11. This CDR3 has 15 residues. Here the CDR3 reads CASSPRDRELGGYTF. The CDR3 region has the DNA TGTGCCAGTAGTCCGCGGGACAGGGAGTTAGGTGGCTACACCTTC.

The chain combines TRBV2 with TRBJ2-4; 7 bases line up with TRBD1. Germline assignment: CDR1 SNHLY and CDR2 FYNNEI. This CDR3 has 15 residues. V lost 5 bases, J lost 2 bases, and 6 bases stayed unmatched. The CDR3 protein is CASSLNRGPKNIQYF. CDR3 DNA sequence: TGTGCCAGCAGTTTAAACAGGGGTCCCAAAAACATTCAGTACTTC.

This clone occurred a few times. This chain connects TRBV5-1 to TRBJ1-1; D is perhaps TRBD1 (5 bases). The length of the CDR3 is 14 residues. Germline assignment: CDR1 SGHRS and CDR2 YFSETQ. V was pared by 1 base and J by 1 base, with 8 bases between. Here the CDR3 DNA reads TGCGCCAGCAGCTTGAGACAGACGAACACTGAAGCTTTCTTT. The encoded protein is CASSLRQTNTEAFF.

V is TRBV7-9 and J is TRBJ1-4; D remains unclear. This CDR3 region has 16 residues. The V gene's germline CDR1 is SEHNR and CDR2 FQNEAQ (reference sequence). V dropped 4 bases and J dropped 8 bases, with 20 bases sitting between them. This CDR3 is CASSWREGAGGEKLFF. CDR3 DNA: TGTGCCAGCAGCTGGCGGGAGGGCGCCGGAGGGGAAAAACTGTTTTTT.

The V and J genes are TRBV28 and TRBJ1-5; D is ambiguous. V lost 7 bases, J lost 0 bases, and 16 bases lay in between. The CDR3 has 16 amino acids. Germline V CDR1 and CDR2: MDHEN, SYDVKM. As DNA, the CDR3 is TGTGCCAGCACCCCTTTGGCAGGAAATAGCAATCAGCCCCAGCATTTT. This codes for CASTPLAGNSNQPQHF.

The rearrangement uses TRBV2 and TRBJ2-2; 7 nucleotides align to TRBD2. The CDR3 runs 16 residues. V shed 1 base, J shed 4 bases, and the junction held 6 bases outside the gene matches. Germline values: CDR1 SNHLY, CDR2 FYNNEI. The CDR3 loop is CASSEDQRGSTGELFF. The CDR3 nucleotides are TGTGCCAGCAGTGAAGACCAGCGGGGATCCACCGGGGAGCTGTTTTTT.

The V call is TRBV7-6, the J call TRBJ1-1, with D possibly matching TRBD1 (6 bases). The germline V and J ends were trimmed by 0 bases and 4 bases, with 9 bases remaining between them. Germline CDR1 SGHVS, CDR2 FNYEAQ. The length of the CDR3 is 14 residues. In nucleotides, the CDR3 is TGTGCCAGCAGCTTAGCCCAGGGGTTCACTGAAGCTTTCTTT. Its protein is CASSLAQGFTEAFF.